The following is a TCR beta chain sequence with its context. What it binds is not known. This entry comes from a study of cytomegalovirus exposure and HLA in healthy donors. About the research overall: Prior work identified about 120 million unique TCR beta sequences in about 179 million T cells.

Whole-study findings and limits: For presence/absence analyses, sequencing depth was assumed to be roughly uniform across donors. Being productive about 90% or about 30% of the time was typical of most TCR beta V segments in an earlier analysis.

Germline assignment: CDR1 SGDLS and CDR2 YYNGEE. The V end lost 2 bases, the J end lost 4 bases, and 9 bases lay between the germline ends. This CDR3 has 13 amino acids. PCR amplification relied on 60 Vbeta primers (plus 13 Jbeta primers). Per the original methods: It was a later analysis that counted about 80 million unique TCR beta chains, of which roughly 11 million were shared. The data were produced by immunoSEQ multiplex PCR, yet TCRdb's version contains in-frame clones alone and is incomplete. The V and J calls and clone size come from that table; D and trimming were worked out from the DNA. The sample lists about 160,000 clones, around 80% occurring once.

The source is a middle-aged man in good health and CMV-seronegative. The sequenced sample consisted of PBMCs. The genes are TRBV9 and TRBJ1-1; TRBD1 is a possible D gene (6 bases). The CDR3 DNA is TGTGCCAGCAGCGTGGGGGCGGCCACTGAAGCTTTCTTT. Amino acids: CASSVGAATEAFF.